This entry concerns a single TCR beta chain. CDR1 and CDR2 (germline): SGHRS, YFSETQ. V was trimmed by 1 base and J by 3 bases, leaving 11 bases between them. The CDR3 sequence is 14 residues long. The data were obtained in a study of blood T cell repertoires in COVID-19. Background on the study: Sample material is recorded as cDNA or gDNA derived from T cells, B-cell-depleted T cells, or PBMCs.

Here immunoSEQ multiplex PCR was the method, and the copy in TCRdb shows in-frame clones only, minus some. Of around 270,000 clones listed, approximately 89% were seen once; the top ten hold about 9.8%. Sequenced sample: peripheral blood. This sequence originates from a middle-aged man who had recovered from COVID-19. V gene TRBV5-1 combines with J gene TRBJ2-7; TRBD2 is a possible D gene (6 bases). CDR3 bases: TGCGCCAGCAGCTTGAGCTGGAGGGACTACGAGCAGTACTTC. Protein sequence: CASSLSWRDYEQYF.